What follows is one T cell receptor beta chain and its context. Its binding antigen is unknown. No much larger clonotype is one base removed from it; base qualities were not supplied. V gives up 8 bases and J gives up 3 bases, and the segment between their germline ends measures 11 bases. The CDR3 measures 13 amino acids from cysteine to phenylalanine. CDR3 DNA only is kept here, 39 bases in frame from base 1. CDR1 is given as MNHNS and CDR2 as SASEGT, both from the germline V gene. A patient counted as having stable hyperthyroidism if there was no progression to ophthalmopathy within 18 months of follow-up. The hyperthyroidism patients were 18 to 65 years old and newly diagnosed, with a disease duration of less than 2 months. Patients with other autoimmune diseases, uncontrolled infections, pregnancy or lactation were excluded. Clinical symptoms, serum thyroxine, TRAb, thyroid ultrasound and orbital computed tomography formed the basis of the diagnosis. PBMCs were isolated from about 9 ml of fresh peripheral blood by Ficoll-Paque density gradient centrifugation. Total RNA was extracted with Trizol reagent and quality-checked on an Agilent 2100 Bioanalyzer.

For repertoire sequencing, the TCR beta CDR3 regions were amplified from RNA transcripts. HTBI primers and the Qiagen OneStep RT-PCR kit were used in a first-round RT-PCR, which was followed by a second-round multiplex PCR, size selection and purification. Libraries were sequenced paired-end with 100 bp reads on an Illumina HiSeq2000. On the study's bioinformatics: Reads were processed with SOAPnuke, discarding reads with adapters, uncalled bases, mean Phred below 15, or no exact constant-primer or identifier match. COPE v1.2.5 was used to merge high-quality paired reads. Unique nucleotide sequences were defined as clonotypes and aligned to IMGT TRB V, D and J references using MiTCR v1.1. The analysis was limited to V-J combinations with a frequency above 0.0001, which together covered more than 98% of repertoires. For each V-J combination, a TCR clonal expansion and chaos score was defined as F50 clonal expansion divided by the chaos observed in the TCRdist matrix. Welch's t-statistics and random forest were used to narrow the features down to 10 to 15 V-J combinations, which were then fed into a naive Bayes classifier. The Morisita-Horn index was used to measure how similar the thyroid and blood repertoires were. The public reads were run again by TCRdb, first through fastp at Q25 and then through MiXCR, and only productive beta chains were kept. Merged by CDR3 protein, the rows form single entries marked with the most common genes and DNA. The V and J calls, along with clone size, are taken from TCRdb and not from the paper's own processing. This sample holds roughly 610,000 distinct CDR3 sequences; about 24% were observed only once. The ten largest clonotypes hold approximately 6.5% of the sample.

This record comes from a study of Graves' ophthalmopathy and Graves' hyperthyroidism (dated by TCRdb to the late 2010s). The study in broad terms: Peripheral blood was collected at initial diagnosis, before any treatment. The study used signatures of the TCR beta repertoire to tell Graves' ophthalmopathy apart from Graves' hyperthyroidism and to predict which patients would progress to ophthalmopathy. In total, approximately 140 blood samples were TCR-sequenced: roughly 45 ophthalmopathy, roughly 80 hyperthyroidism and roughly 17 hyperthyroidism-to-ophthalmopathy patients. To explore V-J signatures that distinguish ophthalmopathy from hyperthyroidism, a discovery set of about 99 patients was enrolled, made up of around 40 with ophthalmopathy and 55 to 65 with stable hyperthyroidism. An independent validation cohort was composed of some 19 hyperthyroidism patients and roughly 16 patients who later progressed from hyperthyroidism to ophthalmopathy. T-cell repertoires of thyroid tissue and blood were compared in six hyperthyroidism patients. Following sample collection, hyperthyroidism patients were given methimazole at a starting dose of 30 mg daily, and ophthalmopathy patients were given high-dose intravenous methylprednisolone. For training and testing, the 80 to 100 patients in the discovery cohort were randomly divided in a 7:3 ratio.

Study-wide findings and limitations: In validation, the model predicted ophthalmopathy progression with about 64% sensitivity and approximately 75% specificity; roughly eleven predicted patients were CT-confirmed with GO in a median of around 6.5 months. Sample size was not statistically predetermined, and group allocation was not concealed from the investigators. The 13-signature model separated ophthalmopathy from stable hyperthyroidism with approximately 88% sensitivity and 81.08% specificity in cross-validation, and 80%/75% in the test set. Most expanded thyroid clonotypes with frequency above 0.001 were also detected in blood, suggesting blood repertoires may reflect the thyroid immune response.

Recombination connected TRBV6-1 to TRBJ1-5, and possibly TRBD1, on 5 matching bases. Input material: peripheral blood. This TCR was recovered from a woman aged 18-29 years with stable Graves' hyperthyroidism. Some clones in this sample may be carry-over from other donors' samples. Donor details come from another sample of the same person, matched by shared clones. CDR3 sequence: CASGRVDNQPQHF. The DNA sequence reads TGTGCCAGCGGCAGGGTTGACAATCAGCCCCAGCATTTT.